This is a list of T cell receptor beta chains from one sample in a study of T cell repertoires in cytomegalovirus infection. What these receptors recognize is not known. TCRdb passed the reads through MiXCR, listing each CDR3 protein once. In the table there are about 470,000 distinct CDR3 sequences, roughly 46% of which are singletons. This specimen consisted of cultured PBMCs, obtained from culture after CMV antigen stimulation. These receptors were obtained from a human donor in good health (CMV status not recorded). Some clones in this sample may be carry-over from other donors' samples. The CDR3 runs from the conserved cysteine through the conserved F or W. D genes are given only for firm matches. Expanded clones are given a class, and other clones once, few, many or no size at all.

-	TRBD2	TRBJ2-3	TRBV12-3/TRBV12-4	TGTGCCAGCAGCCGACGGGGGGGCACAGATACGCAGTATTTT	CASSRRGGTDTQYF
-	TRBD2	TRBJ2-7	TRBV7-8	TGTGCCAGCGAACAGAGGACTAGCGGGATGAGTGAGCAGTACTTC	CASEQRTSGMSEQYF
-	-	TRBJ2-1	TRBV6-6	TGTGCCAGCATGTTGGGCAGCTCCTACAATGAGCAGTTCTTC	CASMLGSSYNEQFF
-	TRBD1	TRBJ2-6	TRBV2	TGTGCCAGCACCCGGGACAGTATATCTGGGGCCAACGTCCTGACTTTC	CASTRDSISGANVLTF
-	-	TRBJ2-5	TRBV5-1	TGCGCCAGCAGCTTGGAATTGGGGGGGACAACGGAGACCCAGTACTTC	CASSLELGGTTETQYF
-	TRBD2	TRBJ2-1	TRBV5-1	TGCGCCAGCAGCTTGGATCTAGCGGGAACTTACAATGAGCAGTTCTTC	CASSLDLAGTYNEQFF
-	TRBD2	TRBJ2-1	TRBV11-1	TGTGCCAGCAGCGCCGGGGGGACGAGCTCCTACAATGAGCAGTTCTTC	CASSAGGTSSYNEQFF
-	-	TRBJ1-2	TRBV5-6	TGTGCCAGCAGCGAAATTCCAATTCTCTATGGCTACACCTTC	CASSEIPILYGYTF
-	-	TRBJ2-7	TRBV12-3/TRBV12-4	TGTGCCAGCAGCCGGGCGGGTGGCGAGCAGTACTTC	CASSRAGGEQYF
few	-	TRBJ1-2	TRBV7-2	TGTGCCAGCAGCTTAGGACCGGAGGAGCATGGCTACACCTTC	CASSLGPEEHGYTF
-	TRBD1	TRBJ2-7	TRBV7-2	TGTGCCAGCAGCCCCGGGACAGGGACCTACTACGAGCAGTACTTC	CASSPGTGTYYEQYF
many	TRBD1	TRBJ1-5	TRBV12-3/TRBV12-4	TGTGCCAGCAGTCCGACAGGGTATAGCAATCAGCCCCAGCATTTT	CASSPTGYSNQPQHF
-	-	TRBJ2-2	TRBV6-6	TGTGCCAGCAGTTATGACTATGAGGGCACCGGGGAGCTGTTTTTT	CASSYDYEGTGELFF
few	TRBD2	TRBJ2-1	TRBV7-8	TGTGCCAGCTGGGCAGCGGGATACAATGAGCAGTTCTTC	CASWAAGYNEQFF
-	TRBD2	TRBJ2-2	TRBV6-6	TGTGCCAGCAGCCCTAGCGGGCGAAGCACCGGGGAGCTGTTTTTT	CASSPSGRSTGELFF
-	-	TRBJ1-6	TRBV6-5	TGTGCCAGCAGTCGCGGGACAAATTCACCCCTCCACTTT	CASSRGTNSPLHF
once	-	TRBJ2-1	TRBV18	TGTGCCAGCTCACCCAATTGGGTGGATGAGCAGTTCTTC	CASSPNWVDEQFF